A single sample is the source of the 26 T cell receptor beta chains below, sequenced in a study of blood T cell repertoires in COVID-19. Measured with immunoSEQ multiplex PCR; TCRdb has only the in-frame clones, and not every one. The table has 200,000 or so clones, roughly four fifths seen once. Sequencing was performed on PBMCs or T cells enriched from blood (not recorded which). The receptors originated from a woman aged 45-65 years who had been exposed to COVID-19.

This rearrangement joins TRBV24-1 to TRBJ2-1; a possible D gene is TRBD1 (6 bases). Germline V gene lookup returns CDR1 KGHDR and CDR2 SFDVKD. The CDR3 spans 17 residues. V was trimmed by 6 bases and J by 3 bases, leaving 20 bases between them. The CDR3 loop is CATSPDSPGAFYNEQFF. In nucleotides, the CDR3 is TGTGCCACCAGTCCGGACAGTCCTGGGGCATTCTACAATGAGCAGTTCTTC.

This chain uses TRBV27 with TRBJ1-1, with 8 bases lining up with TRBD1. The CDR3 sequence is 18 residues long. V shed 4 bases and J 3 bases; nucleotides not matched to a gene: 16. CDR1 is MNHEY and CDR2 is SMNVEV in the germline V gene (reference sequence). As DNA, the CDR3 is TGTGCCAGCAGTTATTATCCCTCCGGACAGGGTGTTGACACTGAAGCTTTCTTT. Translated, it gives CASSYYPSGQGVDTEAFF.

This chain connects TRBV6-6 to TRBJ2-7; 9 nucleotides match TRBD1. CDR1 and CDR2 (germline): MNHNY, SVGAGI (reference sequence). CDR3 length: 15 amino acids. Germline trimming cut 6 bases from V and 5 bases from J; bases unmatched to any gene: 11. The CDR3 sequence: CASRRSTGGEDEQYF. In DNA, the CDR3 is TGTGCCAGCAGGAGAAGTACAGGGGGCGAGGACGAGCAGTACTTC.

J is TRBJ2-2 and V is TRBV11-3, with 8 positions matching TRBD1. J gave up 6 bases and V 5 bases, and 8 bases lay outside the gene matches. The length of the CDR3 is 15 residues. From germline, CDR1 is SGHNT and CDR2 YENEEA. The CDR3, as DNA: TGTGCCAGCAGCCCACGACAGGGGAGCCCCGGGGAGCTGTTTTTT. This codes for CASSPRQGSPGELFF.

The DNA for the CDR3 is TGTGCCAGCAGTGAAGGCCCGACCAGGCCAGGGGCCAACGTCCTGACTTTC. Its protein product is CASSEGPTRPGANVLTF. The rearrangement uses TRBV6-1 and TRBJ2-6; D not resolved. Germline loops: CDR1 MNHNS, CDR2 SASEGT. V was cut by 1 base and J by 4 bases, with 14 bases left in between. The CDR3 length is 17 residues.

V is TRBV11-2 and J is TRBJ2-3; TRBD1 is a possible D gene (6 bases). V was shortened by 4 bases and J by 9 bases, with 14 bases between the two germline ends. The CDR3 spans 13 residues. The V gene's germline CDR1 is SGHAT and CDR2 FQNNGV. CDR3 region: CASSSTGLRTQYF. Here the CDR3 DNA reads TGTGCCAGCAGCTCTACAGGGTTGAGGACGCAGTATTTT.

The chain recombines TRBV9 with TRBJ2-3; 8 bases agree with TRBD2. Germline V gene sequence: CDR1 SGDLS, CDR2 YYNGEE. J was trimmed by 3 bases and V by 2 bases; bases with no gene match: 8. The CDR3 runs to 16 residues. CDR3 residues: CASSVVDGLATDTQYF. CDR3 in DNA: TGTGCCAGCAGCGTTGTGGACGGACTAGCTACAGATACGCAGTATTTT.

The CDR3, as DNA: TGCAGCACATCCGGGACAGTAAAAAGCTATGGCTACACCTTC. Its translation: CSTSGTVKSYGYTF. This chain joins TRBV29-1 and TRBJ1-2; 7 nucleotides match TRBD1. This CDR3 contains 14 residues. V shed 8 bases, J shed 4 bases, and the junction held 13 bases outside the gene matches. From germline, CDR1 is SQVTM and CDR2 ANQGSEA.

The chain is built from TRBV5-4 and TRBJ2-2; tentatively, D is TRBD2 (5 bases). V gave up 0 bases and J gave up 8 bases, with 14 bases separating them. Germline-derived CDR1 and CDR2 are SGHNT and YYREEE (reference sequence). This CDR3 spans 15 amino acids. The CDR3 loop is CASSLGSSPPGELFF. CDR3 nucleotides: TGTGCCAGCAGCTTGGGGTCTAGCCCGCCAGGGGAGCTGTTTTTT.

This chain joins TRBV5-1 and TRBJ2-5, with D tentatively TRBD1 (5 bases). The CDR3 covers 17 residues. Trimming pared 0 bases from V and 3 bases from J, leaving 18 bases between. Germline V CDR1 and CDR2: SGHRS, YFSETQ. CDR3 DNA sequence: TGCGCCAGCAGCTTGGCCATTAGGGGCCAAGTAGAAGAGACCCAGTACTTC. Its protein is CASSLAIRGQVEETQYF.

The rearrangement joins TRBV6-5 to TRBJ2-5; D possibly corresponds to TRBD1 (5 bases). Germline V gives CDR1 MNHEY, CDR2 SVGAGI. V gave up 5 bases and J gave up 0 bases, with 13 bases separating them. The CDR3 length is 15 residues. CDR3 residues: CASSRGLPDQETQYF. Written as DNA, the CDR3 is TGTGCCAGCAGTAGGGGCCTCCCGGACCAAGAGACCCAGTACTTC.

The chain is built from TRBV2 and TRBJ2-3, with TRBD1 identical over 7 bases. Germline V CDR1 and CDR2: SNHLY, FYNNEI. The trim removed 3 bases at V and 7 bases at J, leaving 1 base unmatched. The CDR3 is 12 residues long. DNA of the CDR3: TGTGCCAGCAGTGAGGACAGGTATACGCAGTATTTT. Encoded protein: CASSEDRYTQYF.

J is TRBJ2-3 and V is TRBV29-1; a possible D gene is TRBD2 (7 bases). The CDR3 covers 14 residues. CDR1 is SQVTM, CDR2 ANQGSEA, per germline. V shed 5 bases and J shed 5 bases, with 17 bases lying between them. For the CDR3, the DNA is TGCAGCGTTCCCCCCTGGGGGGGCAGAGATACGCAGTATTTT. The encoded protein is CSVPPWGGRDTQYF.

This chain's CDR3 is CASSKGAFEAFF. CDR3 coding DNA: TGTGCCAGCAGCAAAGGCGCCTTTGAAGCTTTCTTT. This chain joins TRBV21-1 and TRBJ1-1. TRBV21-1 is annotated as a pseudogene. The CDR3 extends over 12 amino acids.

The table lists this clone with a few counts. This sequence joins TRBV20-1 and TRBJ2-3; no definite D call. Trimming left V 3 bases short and J 2 bases short, with 6 bases between. Germline V gene data show CDR1 as DFQATT and CDR2 as SNEGSKA (reference sequence). This CDR3 has 12 amino acids. The CDR3 DNA reads as TGCAGTGCTAGTCCGTTCACAGATACGCAGTATTTT. This translates into CSASPFTDTQYF.

The rearrangement links TRBV13 to TRBJ2-1; 9 bases map to TRBD1. CDR1 PRHDT and CDR2 FYEKMQ come from the germline V gene (reference sequence). The CDR3 sequence is 13 residues long. The junction had 7 bases not matched to a gene; V was cut back by 8 bases and J by 8 bases. The CDR3 region has the DNA TGTGCCAGCCGAACAGGGGGCGGGCATGAGCAGTTCTTC. Protein sequence: CASRTGGGHEQFF.

This CDR3 reads CASSARTGANYGYTF. DNA of the CDR3: TGTGCCAGCAGTGCCCGGACGGGAGCTAACTATGGCTACACCTTC. The chain has TRBV27 and TRBJ1-2; D is ambiguous. Germline V CDR1 and CDR2: MNHEY, SMNVEV (reference sequence). The CDR3 is made up of 15 amino acids. With 5 bases removed from V and 0 bases from J, the gap between germline ends came to 13 bases.

The chain has TRBV24-1 and TRBJ1-2, with 7 bases identical to TRBD1. The CDR3 is 14 amino acids. Germline V lookup: CDR1 KGHDR, CDR2 SFDVKD. With 2 bases clipped from V and 5 bases from J, the junction kept 4 bases outside the gene matches. The CDR3 bases are TGTGCCACCAGTGATTCCGGGACAGCTTATGGCTACACCTTC. This translates into CATSDSGTAYGYTF.

J is TRBJ2-2 and V is TRBV9; the D gene is possibly TRBD1 (5 bases). The germline V and J ends were trimmed by 0 bases and 6 bases, with 9 bases remaining between them. CDR3 length equals 14 residues. Germline values: CDR1 SGDLS, CDR2 YYNGEE. CDR3 residues: CASSVVGLPGELFF. The CDR3 region has the DNA TGTGCCAGCAGCGTAGTGGGGCTTCCCGGGGAGCTGTTTTTT.

The chain uses TRBV6-5 and TRBJ2-5, with 10 bases lining up with TRBD1. V lost 5 bases and J lost 5; bases outside the gene matches: 8. The CDR3 runs 15 residues. The germline V gene encodes CDR1 MNHEY and CDR2 SVGAGI. CDR3 sequence (DNA): TGTGCCAGCAGTCCCCGGGACAGGGGATTTGAGACCCAGTACTTC. The encoded protein is CASSPRDRGFETQYF.

The genes are TRBV5-4 and TRBJ1-3, with D uncertain. V was shortened by 6 bases and J by 0 bases, with 7 bases between the two germline ends. The CDR3 covers 13 residues. Germline V gene sequence: CDR1 SGHNT, CDR2 YYREEE (reference sequence). This CDR3 reads CASKSYSGNTIYF. The DNA for the CDR3 is TGTGCCAGCAAGTCCTACTCTGGAAACACCATATATTTT.

The chain has TRBV28 and TRBJ1-2; 7 bases fit TRBD1. The trim removed 4 bases at V and 8 bases at J, leaving 7 bases unmatched. Per the germline V gene, CDR1 is MDHEN and CDR2 is SYDVKM. The CDR3 is 13 amino acids. Written as DNA, the CDR3 is TGTGCCAGCAGTTGGGGGACAGTTTTCGGCTACACCTTC. This translates into CASSWGTVFGYTF.

V usage is TRBV7-9 and J usage is TRBJ1-1; 9 bases are shared with TRBD1. From germline, CDR1 is SEHNR and CDR2 FQNEAQ (reference sequence). The length of the CDR3 is 13 residues. V was clipped by 6 bases and J by 7 bases; unmatched bases: 6. CDR3 protein: CASSHGTGHEAFF. The CDR3 DNA sequence: TGTGCCAGCAGTCACGGGACAGGGCATGAAGCTTTCTTT.

About this clone itself: The sample holds other DNA sequences that translate to the same CDR3. The chain uses TRBV5-6 and TRBJ1-1; D ambiguous. Germline CDR1 is SGHDT and CDR2 is YYEEEE. Trimming pared 2 bases from V and 2 bases from J, leaving 7 bases between. This CDR3 is 13 amino acids long. CDR3 protein: CASSLAGNTEAFF. The CDR3 region has the DNA TGTGCCAGCAGCTTAGCAGGAAACACTGAAGCTTTCTTT.

This clone has just one count. V usage is TRBV28 and J usage is TRBJ1-5; the match to TRBD1 covers 11 bases. V lost 6 bases and J lost 8; bases outside the gene matches: 6. Per germline, CDR1 MDHEN and CDR2 SYDVKM. The CDR3 is 14 residues long. CDR3 in DNA: TGTGCCAGCAGCCGGACAGGGGGCCTGGAGCCCCAGCATTTT. Translated: CASSRTGGLEPQHF.

This chain's CDR3 is CASSQDRAGVNGYTF. CDR3 sequence (DNA): TGCGCCAGCAGCCAAGATCGGGCGGGGGTGAATGGCTACACCTTC. The chain carries TRBV4-3 and TRBJ1-2; D possibly corresponds to TRBD1 (5 bases). Germline V gives CDR1 LGHNA, CDR2 YSLEER. The CDR3 consists of 15 residues. V was trimmed by 0 bases and J by 6 bases, leaving 14 bases between them.